This T cell receptor (beta chain) is drawn from a study of human T cells and chemical hapten exposure. As for time point: patch test 1, 2 weeks after DPC sensitization. Treatment denoted: therapeutic diphenylcyclopropenone sensitization with weekly scalp DPC. Germline V CDR1 and CDR2: DFQATT, SNEGSKA (reference sequence). Trimming cost V 0 bases and J 2 bases, with 13 bases left between them. CDR3 length: 15 residues. TCRdb reprocessed the RACE reads via MiXCR and lists one record per CDR3 protein. Of roughly 86,000 distinct CDR3 sequences in the sample, about 10% were seen once. Study-wide results and caveats: DPC sensitization did not alter TCRs above 1 in 1000 frequency.

This clonotype was detected only a few times. Its specificity is unknown. The gene calls are TRBV20-1 and TRBJ2-5; tentative D call: TRBD1 (7 bases). The input for sequencing was whole blood, taken in connection with sensitization to the hapten diphenylcyclopropenone (DPC). This clonotype was obtained from a man aged 35-49 years with alopecia areata. Some clones in this sample may be carry-over from other donors' samples. CDR3 in amino acids: CSARDRRGRQETQYF. In DNA, the CDR3 is TGCAGTGCTAGAGATAGGAGGGGGCGGCAAGAGACCCAGTACTTC.